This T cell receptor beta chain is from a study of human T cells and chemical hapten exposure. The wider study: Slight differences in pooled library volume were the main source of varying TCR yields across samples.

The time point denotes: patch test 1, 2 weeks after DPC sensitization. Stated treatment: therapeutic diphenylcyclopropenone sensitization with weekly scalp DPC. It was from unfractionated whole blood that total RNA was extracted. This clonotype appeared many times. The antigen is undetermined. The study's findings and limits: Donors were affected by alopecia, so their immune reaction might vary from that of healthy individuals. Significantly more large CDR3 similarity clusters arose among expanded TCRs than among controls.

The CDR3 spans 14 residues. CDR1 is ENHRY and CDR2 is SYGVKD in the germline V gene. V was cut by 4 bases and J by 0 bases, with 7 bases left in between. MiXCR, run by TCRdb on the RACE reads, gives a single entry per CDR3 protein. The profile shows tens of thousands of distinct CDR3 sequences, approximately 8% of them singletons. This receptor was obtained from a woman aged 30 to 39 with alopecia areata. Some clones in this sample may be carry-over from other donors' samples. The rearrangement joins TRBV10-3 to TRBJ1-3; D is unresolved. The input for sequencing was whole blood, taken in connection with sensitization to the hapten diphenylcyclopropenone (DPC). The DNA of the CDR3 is TGTGCCATCAGTGCCGGCCTCTCTGGAAACACCATATATTTT. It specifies CAISAGLSGNTIYF.